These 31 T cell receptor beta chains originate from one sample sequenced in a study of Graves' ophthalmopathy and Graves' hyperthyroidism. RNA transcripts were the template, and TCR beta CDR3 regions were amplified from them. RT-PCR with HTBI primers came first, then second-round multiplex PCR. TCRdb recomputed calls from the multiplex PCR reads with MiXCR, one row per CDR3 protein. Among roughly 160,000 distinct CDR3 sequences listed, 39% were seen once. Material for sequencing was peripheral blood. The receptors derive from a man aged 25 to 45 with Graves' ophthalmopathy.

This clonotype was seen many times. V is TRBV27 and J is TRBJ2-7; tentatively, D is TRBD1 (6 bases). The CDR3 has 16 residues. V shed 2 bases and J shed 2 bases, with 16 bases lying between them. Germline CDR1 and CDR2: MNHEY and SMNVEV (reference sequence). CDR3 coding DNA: TGTGCCAGCAGTTTAGCCCAACAGGGTTTTCCCTACGAGCAGTACTTC. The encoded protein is CASSLAQQGFPYEQYF.

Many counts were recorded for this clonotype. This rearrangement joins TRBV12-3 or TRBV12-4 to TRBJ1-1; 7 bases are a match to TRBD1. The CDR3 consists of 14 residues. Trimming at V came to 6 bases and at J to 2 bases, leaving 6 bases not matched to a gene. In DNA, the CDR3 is TGTGCCAGCAGCACGACAGGGACAAACACTGAAGCTTTCTTT. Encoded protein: CASSTTGTNTEAFF.

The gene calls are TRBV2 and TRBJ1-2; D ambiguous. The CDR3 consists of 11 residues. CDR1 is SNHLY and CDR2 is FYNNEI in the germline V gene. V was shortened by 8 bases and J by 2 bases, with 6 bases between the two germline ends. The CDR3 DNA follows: TGTGCCAGCGAAGGCAACTATGGCTACACCTTC. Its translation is CASEGNYGYTF. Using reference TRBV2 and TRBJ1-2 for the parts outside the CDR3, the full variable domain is EPEVTQTPSHQVTQMGQEVILRCVPISNHLYFYWYRQILGQKVEFLVSFYNNEISEKSEIFDDQFSVERPDGSNFTLKIRSTKLEDSAMYFCASEGNYGYTFGSGTRLTVV.

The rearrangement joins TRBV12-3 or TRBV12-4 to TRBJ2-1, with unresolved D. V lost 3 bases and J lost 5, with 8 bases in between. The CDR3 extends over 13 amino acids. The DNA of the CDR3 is TGTGCCAGCAGTTTTGTTACGAACAATGAGCAGTTCTTC. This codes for CASSFVTNNEQFF.

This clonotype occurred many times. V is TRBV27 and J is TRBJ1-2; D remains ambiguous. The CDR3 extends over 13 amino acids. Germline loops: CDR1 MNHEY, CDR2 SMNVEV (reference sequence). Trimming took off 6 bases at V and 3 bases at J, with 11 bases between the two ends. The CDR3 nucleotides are TGTGCCAGCAGCCCCTATTCGGACTATGGCTACACCTTC. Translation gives CASSPYSDYGYTF.

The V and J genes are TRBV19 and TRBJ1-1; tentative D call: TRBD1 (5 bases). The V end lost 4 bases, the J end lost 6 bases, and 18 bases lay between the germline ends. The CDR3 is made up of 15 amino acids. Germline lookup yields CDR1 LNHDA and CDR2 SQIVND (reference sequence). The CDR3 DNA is TGTGCCAGTAGTAAGACAGCTGGGCGGAGGGCTGAAGCTTTCTTT. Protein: CASSKTAGRRAEAFF.

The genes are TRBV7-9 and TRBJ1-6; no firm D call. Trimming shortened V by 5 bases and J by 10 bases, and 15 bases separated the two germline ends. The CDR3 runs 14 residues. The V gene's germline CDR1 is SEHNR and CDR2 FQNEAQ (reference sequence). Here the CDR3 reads CASSQMVASSPLHF. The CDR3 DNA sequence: TGTGCCAGCAGCCAGATGGTCGCTTCCTCACCCCTCCACTTT.

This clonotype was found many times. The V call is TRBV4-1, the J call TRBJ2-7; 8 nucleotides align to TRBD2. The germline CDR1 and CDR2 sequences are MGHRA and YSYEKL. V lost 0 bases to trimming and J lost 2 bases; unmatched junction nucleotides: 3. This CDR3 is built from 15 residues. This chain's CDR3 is CASSQESAGAYEQYF. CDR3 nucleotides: TGCGCCAGCAGCCAAGAATCAGCGGGAGCCTACGAGCAGTACTTC.

DNA of the CDR3: TGTGCCAGCAGTCGAACACAGGGAGGAGGACAGCCCCAGCATTTT. This gives the protein CASSRTQGGGQPQHF. The rearrangement links TRBV6-1 to TRBJ1-5; perhaps TRBD1 as D (6 bases). CDR3 length: 15 residues. Trimming took 5 bases from V and 7 from J, leaving 18 bases between them. Germline V gene lookup returns CDR1 MNHNS and CDR2 SASEGT.

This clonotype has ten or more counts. The CDR3 region has the DNA TGTGCCAGCAGGGGACAGGGGAAGGAAGCTTTCTTT. This encodes CASRGQGKEAFF. The chain uses TRBV9 and TRBJ1-1; 10 positions agree with TRBD1. J was trimmed by 8 bases and V by 5 bases; bases with no gene match: 3. Germline-derived CDR1 and CDR2 are SGDLS and YYNGEE. CDR3 length: 12 residues. The full variable domain, rest sourced from reference TRBV9 and TRBJ1-1, is DSGVTQTPKHLITATGQRVTLRCSPRSGDLSVYWYQQSLDQGLQFLIQYYNGEERAKGNILERFSAQQFPDLHSELNLSSLELGDSALYFCASRGQGKEAFFGQGTRLTVV.

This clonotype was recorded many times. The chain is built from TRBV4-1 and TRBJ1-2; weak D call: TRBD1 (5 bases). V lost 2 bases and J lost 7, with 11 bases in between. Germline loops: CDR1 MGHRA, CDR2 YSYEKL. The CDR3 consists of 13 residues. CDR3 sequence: CASSQTRDRGYTF. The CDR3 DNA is TGCGCCAGCAGCCAAACACGGGACCGTGGCTACACCTTC.

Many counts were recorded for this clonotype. CDR3 in DNA: TGTGCCAGCAGCTTACAGGGGCGGAACTATGGCTACACCTTC. As protein: CASSLQGRNYGYTF. The V call is TRBV13, the J call TRBJ1-2; possibly TRBD1 for D (6 bases). Trimming shortened V by 2 bases and J by 2 bases, and 9 bases separated the two germline ends. The V gene's germline CDR1 is PRHDT and CDR2 FYEKMQ (reference sequence). This CDR3 is 14 amino acids long.

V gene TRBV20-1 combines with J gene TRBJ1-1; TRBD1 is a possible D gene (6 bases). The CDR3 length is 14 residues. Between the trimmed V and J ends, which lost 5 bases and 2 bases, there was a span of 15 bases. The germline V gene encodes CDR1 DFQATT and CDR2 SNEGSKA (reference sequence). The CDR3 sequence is CSAPAGQFNTEAFF. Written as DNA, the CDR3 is TGCAGTGCTCCCGCTGGACAGTTTAACACTGAAGCTTTCTTT.

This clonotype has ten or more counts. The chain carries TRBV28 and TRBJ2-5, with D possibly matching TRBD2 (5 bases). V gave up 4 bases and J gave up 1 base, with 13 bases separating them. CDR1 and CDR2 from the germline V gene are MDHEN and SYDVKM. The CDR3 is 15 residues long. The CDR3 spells CASSYSGLLQETQYF. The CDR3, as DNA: TGTGCCAGCAGTTATTCCGGACTCCTCCAAGAGACCCAGTACTTC. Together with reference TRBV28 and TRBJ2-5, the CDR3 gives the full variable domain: DVKVTQSSRYLVKRTGEKVFLECVQDMDHENMFWYRQDPGLGLRLIYFSYDVKMKEKGDIPEGYSVSREKKERFSLILESASTNQTSMYLCASSYSGLLQETQYFGPGTRLLVL.

For the CDR3, the DNA is TGTGCCACCAACCCGACACGGCATGCGGGCTACACCTTC. Translating gives CATNPTRHAGYTF. The chain combines TRBV15 with TRBJ1-2; D is unresolved. This CDR3 has 13 amino acids. V lost 7 bases, J lost 8 bases, and 17 bases lay in between. The germline V gene encodes CDR1 LNHNV and CDR2 YYDKDF (reference sequence).

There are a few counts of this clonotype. CDR3 loop: CASKVGAENTGELFF. CDR3 bases: TGCGCCAGCAAAGTTGGGGCGGAAAACACCGGGGAGCTGTTTTTT. The rearrangement uses TRBV5-1 and TRBJ2-2; tentative D call: TRBD1 (5 bases). V lost 6 bases and J lost 2, with 14 bases in between. Germline loops: CDR1 SGHRS, CDR2 YFSETQ. CDR3 length equals 15 residues.

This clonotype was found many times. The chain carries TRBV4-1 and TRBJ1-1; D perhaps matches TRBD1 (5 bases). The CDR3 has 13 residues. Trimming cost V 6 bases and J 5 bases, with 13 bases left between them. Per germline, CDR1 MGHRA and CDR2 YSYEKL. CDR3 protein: CASRQRGLTEAFF. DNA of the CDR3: TGCGCCAGCAGACAAAGGGGTTTGACTGAAGCTTTCTTT.

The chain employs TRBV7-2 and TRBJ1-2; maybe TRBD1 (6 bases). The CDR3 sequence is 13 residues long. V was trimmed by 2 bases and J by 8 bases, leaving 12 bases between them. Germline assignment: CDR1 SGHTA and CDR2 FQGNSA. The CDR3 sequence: CASSLMGAKGYTF. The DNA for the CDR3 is TGTGCCAGCAGCTTAATGGGGGCGAAGGGCTACACCTTC.

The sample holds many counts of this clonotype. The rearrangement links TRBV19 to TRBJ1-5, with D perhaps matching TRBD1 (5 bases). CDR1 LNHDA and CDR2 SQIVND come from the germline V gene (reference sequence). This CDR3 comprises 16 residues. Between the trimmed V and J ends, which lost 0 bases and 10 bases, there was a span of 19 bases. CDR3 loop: CASSIDLRDPSNPQHF. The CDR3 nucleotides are TGTGCCAGTAGTATAGATCTCCGGGACCCCTCGAATCCCCAGCATTTT.

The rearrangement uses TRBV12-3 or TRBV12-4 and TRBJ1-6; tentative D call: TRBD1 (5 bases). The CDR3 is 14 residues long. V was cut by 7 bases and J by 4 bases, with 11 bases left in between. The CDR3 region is CASTWGEYNSPLHF. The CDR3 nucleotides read TGTGCCAGCACCTGGGGGGAATATAATTCACCCCTCCACTTT.

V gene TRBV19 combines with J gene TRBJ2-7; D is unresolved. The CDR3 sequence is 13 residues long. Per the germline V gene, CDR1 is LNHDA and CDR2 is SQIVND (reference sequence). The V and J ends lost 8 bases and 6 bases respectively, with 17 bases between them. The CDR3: CASSLDRHLEQYF. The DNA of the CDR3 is TGTGCCAGTTCCCTCGACCGTCACCTCGAGCAGTACTTC.

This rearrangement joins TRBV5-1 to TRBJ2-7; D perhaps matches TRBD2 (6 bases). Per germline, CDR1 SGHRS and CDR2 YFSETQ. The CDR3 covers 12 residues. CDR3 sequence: CPGVGGLYEQYF. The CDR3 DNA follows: TGCCCCGGAGTGGGGGGTCTCTACGAGCAGTACTTC.

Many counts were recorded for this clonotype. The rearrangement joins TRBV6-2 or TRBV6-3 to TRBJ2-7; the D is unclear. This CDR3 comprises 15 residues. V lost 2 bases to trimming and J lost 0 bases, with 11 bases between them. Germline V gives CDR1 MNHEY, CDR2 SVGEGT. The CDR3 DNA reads TGTGCCAGCAGTTACGATCCATCAAGCTCCTACGAGCAGTACTTC. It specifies CASSYDPSSSYEQYF.

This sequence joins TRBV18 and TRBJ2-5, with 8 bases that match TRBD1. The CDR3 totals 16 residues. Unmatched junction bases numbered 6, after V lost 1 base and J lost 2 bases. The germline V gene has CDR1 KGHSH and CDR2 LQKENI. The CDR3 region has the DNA TGTGCCAGCTCACCACTAAGGACAGGGACACAAGAGACCCAGTACTTC. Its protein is CASSPLRTGTQETQYF.

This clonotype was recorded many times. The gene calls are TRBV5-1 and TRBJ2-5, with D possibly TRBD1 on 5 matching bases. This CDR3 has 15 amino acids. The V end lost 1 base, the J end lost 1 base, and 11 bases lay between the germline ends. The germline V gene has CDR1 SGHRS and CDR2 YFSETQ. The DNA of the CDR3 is TGCGCCAGCAGCTTGAGAGGACACCGCCAAGAGACCCAGTACTTC. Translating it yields CASSLRGHRQETQYF. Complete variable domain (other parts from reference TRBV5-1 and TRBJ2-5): KAGVTQTPRYLIKTRGQQVTLSCSPISGHRSVSWYQQTPGQGLQFLFEYFSETQRNKGNFPGRFSGRQFSNSRSEMNVSTLELGDSALYLCASSLRGHRQETQYFGPGTRLLVL.

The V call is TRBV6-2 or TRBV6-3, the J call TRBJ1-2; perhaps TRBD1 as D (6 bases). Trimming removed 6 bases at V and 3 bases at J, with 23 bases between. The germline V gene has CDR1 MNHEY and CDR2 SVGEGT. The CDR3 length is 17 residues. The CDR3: CASRLVQGYSEDYGYTF. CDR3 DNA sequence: TGTGCCAGCAGACTCGTACAGGGTTATTCGGAGGACTATGGCTACACCTTC.

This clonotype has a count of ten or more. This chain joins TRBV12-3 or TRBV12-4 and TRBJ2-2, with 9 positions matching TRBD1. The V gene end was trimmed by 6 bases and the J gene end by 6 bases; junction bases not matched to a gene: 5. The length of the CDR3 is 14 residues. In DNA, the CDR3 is TGTGCCAGCAGCCTACAGGGGGCGGCCGGGGAGCTGTTTTTT. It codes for CASSLQGAAGELFF.

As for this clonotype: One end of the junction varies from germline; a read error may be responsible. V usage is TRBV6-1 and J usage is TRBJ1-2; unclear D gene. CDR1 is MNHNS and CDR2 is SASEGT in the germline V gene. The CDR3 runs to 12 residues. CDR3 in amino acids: CASSEGNTVILF. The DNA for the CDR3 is TGTGCCAGCAGTGAAGGAAATACAGTAATCCTCTTC.

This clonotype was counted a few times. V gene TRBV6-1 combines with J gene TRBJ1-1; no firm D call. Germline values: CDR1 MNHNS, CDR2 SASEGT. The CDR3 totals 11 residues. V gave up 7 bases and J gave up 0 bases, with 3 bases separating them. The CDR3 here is CASKMNTEAFF. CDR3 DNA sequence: TGTGCCAGCAAGATGAACACTGAAGCTTTCTTT.

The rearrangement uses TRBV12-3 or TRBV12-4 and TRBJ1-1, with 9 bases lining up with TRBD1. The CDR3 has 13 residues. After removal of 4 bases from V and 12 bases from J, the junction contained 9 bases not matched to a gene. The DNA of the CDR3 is TGTGCCAGCAGTTCGGGACAGGGAACACCCCCTTTCTTT. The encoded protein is CASSSGQGTPPFF.

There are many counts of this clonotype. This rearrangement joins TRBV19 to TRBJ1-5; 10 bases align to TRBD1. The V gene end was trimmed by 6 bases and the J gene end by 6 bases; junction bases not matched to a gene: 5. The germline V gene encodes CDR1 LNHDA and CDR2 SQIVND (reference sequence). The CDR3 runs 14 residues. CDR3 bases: TGTGCCAGTAGGCGACAGGGGGCGACTCAGCCCCAGCATTTT. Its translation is CASRRQGATQPQHF.